This TCR beta chain was captured by sequencing in a study of glioma-infiltrating T cells after dendritic cell vaccination. At the level of the study: Dendritic cells derived from monocytes and pulsed with autologous tumor lysate formed the vaccine.

CDR3 length equals 14 residues. In germline, CDR1 is MGHDK, CDR2 SYGVNS. V was shortened by 3 bases and J by 4 bases, with 10 bases between the two germline ends. Repertoires were generated with immunoSEQ multiplex PCR, while TCRdb's copy carries only in-frame clones and drops some. The sample includes around 67,000 clones, 81% of them seen just once. This clonotype was obtained from a human donor with glioblastoma. The chain carries TRBV25-1 and TRBJ1-5; possibly TRBD1 for D (6 bases). Here the sequenced sample was blood, taken before dendritic cell vaccination. As DNA, the CDR3 is TGTGCCAGCAGTGAGGCAGGGGTTAATCAGCCCCAGCATTTT. Translating gives CASSEAGVNQPQHF. Combining the CDR3 with reference TRBV25-1 and TRBJ1-5 gives the whole variable domain EADIYQTPRYLVIGTGKKITLECSQTMGHDKMYWYQQDPGMELHLIHYSYGVNSTEKGDLSSESTVSRIRTEHFPLTLESARPSHTSQYLCASSEAGVNQPQHFGDGTRLSIL.